Listed below are T cell receptor beta chains from one sample, sequenced in a study of beta chain features in type 1 diabetes. Sequencing was performed with immunoSEQ multiplex PCR; in TCRdb, only in-frame clones are kept and a portion is missing. Of about 400,000 clones in the sample, around an eighth were seen once. The sequencing sample was made of naive CD4+ T cells from blood. The receptors derive from a young man in good health. Both conserved end residues are part of each CDR3. Fields, in order: J gene, clone size, D gene, V gene, CDR3 DNA, CDR3 protein. A D gene is named only where the DNA matches it firmly. Clone sizes are given selectively: once, few, many, or a class where the clone is expanded.

J: TRBJ1-2; size: few; D: .; V: TRBV6-5; DNA: TGTGCCAGCAGTTACTCGCACAGATTTAACTATGGCTACACCTTC; CDR3: CASSYSHRFNYGYTF
J: TRBJ2-7; size: few; D: .; V: TRBV4-3; DNA: TGCGCCAGCAGCCAAGATGGGCGGGGCCACTACGAGCAGTACTTC; CDR3: CASSQDGRGHYEQYF
J: TRBJ2-7; size: .; D: .; V: TRBV18; DNA: TGTGCCAGCTCAGCTATCAGCGACTACGAGCAGTACTTC; CDR3: CASSAISDYEQYF
J: TRBJ2-5; size: .; D: TRBD2; V: TRBV7-8; DNA: TGTGCCAGCAGCTTCCTCCGCGGGAGGTCTCAAGAGACCCAGTACTTC; CDR3: CASSFLRGRSQETQYF
J: TRBJ1-1; size: few; D: TRBD1; V: TRBV7-2; DNA: TGTGCCAGCAGCACCGGACAGGGGGCCATGAACACTGAAGCTTTCTTT; CDR3: CASSTGQGAMNTEAFF
J: TRBJ2-1; size: few; D: TRBD2; V: TRBV15; DNA: TGTGCCACCAGCAGGGGACTAGCTTTCGATGAGCAGTTCTTC; CDR3: CATSRGLAFDEQFF
J: TRBJ1-1; size: few; D: .; V: TRBV9; DNA: TGTGCCAGCAGCGTAGCTACCGGTAACACTGAAGCTTTCTTT; CDR3: CASSVATGNTEAFF
J: TRBJ2-7; size: .; D: .; V: TRBV27; DNA: TGTGCCAGCAGTTTCCAGGGGCCCTCCTACGAGCAGTACTTC; CDR3: CASSFQGPSYEQYF
J: TRBJ1-1; size: few; D: .; V: TRBV19; DNA: TGTGCCAGTAGTCAAAATTTGAACACTGAAGCTTTCTTT; CDR3: CASSQNLNTEAFF
J: TRBJ1-2; size: .; D: TRBD1; V: TRBV29-1; DNA: TGCAGCGTTGGGGCAGGGGGCGTCTATGGCTACACCTTC; CDR3: CSVGAGGVYGYTF
J: TRBJ2-3; size: few; D: TRBD2; V: TRBV2; DNA: TGTGCCAACCGGGAGGCCCTCGGGGCGCAGTATTTT; CDR3: CANREALGAQYF
J: TRBJ2-7; size: few; D: .; V: TRBV25-1; DNA: TGTGCCACCACAGGGTTGGACGAGCAGTACTTC; CDR3: CATTGLDEQYF
J: TRBJ1-6; size: .; D: .; V: TRBV18; DNA: TGTGCCAGCTCACCAACCCAGGTCATTGATTCACCCCTCCACTTT; CDR3: CASSPTQVIDSPLHF
J: TRBJ1-2; size: few; D: .; V: TRBV30; DNA: TGTGCCTGGGCCCGGGATCAAGGTTATGGCTACACCTTC; CDR3: CAWARDQGYGYTF
J: TRBJ1-5; size: .; D: TRBD1; V: TRBV7-2; DNA: TGTGCCAGCAGCATGGGACAGCACAATCAGCCCCAGCATTTT; CDR3: CASSMGQHNQPQHF
J: TRBJ2-3; size: .; D: .; V: TRBV28; DNA: TGTGCCAGCAGTTTGAACGGGTTCACAGATACGCAGTATTTT; CDR3: CASSLNGFTDTQYF
J: TRBJ2-1; size: few; D: TRBD2; V: TRBV7-9; DNA: TGTGCCAGCAGCTTTATTTTTGGGGCTAGCGGAAACAATGAGCAGTTCTTC; CDR3: CASSFIFGASGNNEQFF
J: TRBJ2-4; size: few; D: .; V: TRBV6-1; DNA: TGTGCCAGCAGCCTGACACTAGCCAAAAACATTCAGTACTTC; CDR3: CASSLTLAKNIQYF
J: TRBJ2-1; size: few; D: TRBD1; V: TRBV7-2; DNA: TGTGCCAGCAGCTCCAACCGGGGACAGGGTTATGAGCAGTTCTTC; CDR3: CASSSNRGQGYEQFF
J: TRBJ2-3; size: .; D: .; V: TRBV28; DNA: TGTGCCAGCAGTTTAGTCGGGGGGCGCACAGATACGCAGTATTTT; CDR3: CASSLVGGRTDTQYF
J: TRBJ2-5; size: .; D: .; V: TRBV7-8; DNA: TGTGCCAGCAGCTTAGTGGTTCGGGAGTTGGAGACCCAGTACTTC; CDR3: CASSLVVRELETQYF
J: TRBJ2-7; size: few; D: TRBD1; V: TRBV5-5; DNA: TGTGCCAGCAGCTTCGGGGCAGGGGGCTTTATCGAGCAGTACTTC; CDR3: CASSFGAGGFIEQYF
J: TRBJ1-1; size: few; D: .; V: TRBV9; DNA: TGTGCCAGCAGCGTAGATGCAGGGAACACTGAAGCTTTCTTT; CDR3: CASSVDAGNTEAFF
J: TRBJ2-7; size: .; D: .; V: TRBV28; DNA: TGTGCCAGCATGTACCCCTCTACAGGATCCTACGAGCAGTACTTC; CDR3: CASMYPSTGSYEQYF
J: TRBJ2-1; size: .; D: .; V: TRBV11-2; DNA: TGTGCCAGCAGCCCGGGTAGCTACAATGAGCAGTTCTTC; CDR3: CASSPGSYNEQFF
J: TRBJ1-4; size: few; D: .; V: TRBV5-1; DNA: TGCGCCAGCAGCACCTCCGGTCCCGAAGAAAAACTGTTTTTT; CDR3: CASSTSGPEEKLFF
J: TRBJ1-3; size: .; D: .; V: TRBV29-1; DNA: TGCAGCGTTGATACAGGGTTCTCTGGAAACACCATATATTTT; CDR3: CSVDTGFSGNTIYF
J: TRBJ2-6; size: .; D: .; V: TRBV7-2; DNA: TGTGCCAGCAGCGCGCGCGGGACCGTCTCCTCTGGGGCCAACGTCCTGACTTTC; CDR3: CASSARGTVSSGANVLTF
J: TRBJ1-4; size: .; D: TRBD1; V: TRBV28; DNA: TGTGCCAGCAGTACCGGACAGGGTGGAGAAAAACTGTTTTTT; CDR3: CASSTGQGGEKLFF
J: TRBJ2-1; size: few; D: TRBD2; V: TRBV7-9; DNA: TGTGCCAGCAGCTCCGGTAGCGGGGGGGCCGTCAATGAGCAGTTCTTC; CDR3: CASSSGSGGAVNEQFF
J: TRBJ2-5; size: few; D: TRBD2; V: TRBV4-3; DNA: TGCGCCAGGGAGGACATTCACAGCGGGAGGGCCGTTAGGGAGACCCAGTACTTC; CDR3: CAREDIHSGRAVRETQYF
J: TRBJ2-7; size: few; D: TRBD2; V: TRBV5-1; DNA: TGCGCCAGCAGCTCCCTTGGGCGGGAGGAGAACGAGCAGTACTTC; CDR3: CASSSLGREENEQYF
J: TRBJ2-7; size: few; D: TRBD1; V: TRBV5-4; DNA: TGTGCCAGCAGCTTGTCTGGACAGGGGGTCTACGAGCAGTACTTC; CDR3: CASSLSGQGVYEQYF
J: TRBJ2-1; size: .; D: .; V: TRBV18; DNA: TGTGCCAGCTCACTAGCGGCCAGCTCCTACAATGAGCAGTTCTTC; CDR3: CASSLAASSYNEQFF
J: TRBJ2-7; size: .; D: .; V: TRBV5-5; DNA: TGTGCCAGCAGCCGGGAGAGGACCTACGAGCAGTACTTC; CDR3: CASSRERTYEQYF
J: TRBJ2-5; size: few; D: TRBD1; V: TRBV19; DNA: TGTGCCAGTAGGGACAGGGGGCAAGAGACCCAGTACTTC; CDR3: CASRDRGQETQYF
J: TRBJ1-1; size: .; D: TRBD1; V: TRBV7-2; DNA: TGTGCCAGCAGACGACAGGGGGGGAACACTGAAGCTTTCTTT; CDR3: CASRRQGGNTEAFF
J: TRBJ1-2; size: few; D: .; V: TRBV18; DNA: TGTGCCAGCTCACCGCTGTGGGCTGAAGCTAACTATGGCTACACCTTC; CDR3: CASSPLWAEANYGYTF
J: TRBJ1-6; size: .; D: TRBD1; V: TRBV9; DNA: TGTGCCAGCAGCCCCGAGACAGGGCGTTCACCCCTCCACTTT; CDR3: CASSPETGRSPLHF
J: TRBJ2-3; size: .; D: .; V: TRBV4-3; DNA: TGCGCCAGCAGCCAAGAGTACGGGTCGGCAGATACGCAGTATTTT; CDR3: CASSQEYGSADTQYF
J: TRBJ1-6; size: .; D: TRBD1; V: TRBV7-8; DNA: TGTGCCAGCAGCCCAATCACCGGGACAGCTAATTCACCCCTCCACTTT; CDR3: CASSPITGTANSPLHF
J: TRBJ2-1; size: .; D: TRBD2; V: TRBV11-3; DNA: TGTGCCAGCAGCTTAAGCAGGTTAGCGGGAGGCAATGAGCAGTTCTTC; CDR3: CASSLSRLAGGNEQFF
J: TRBJ2-3; size: .; D: TRBD2; V: TRBV10-3; DNA: TGTGCCATCAGAACTAGCGGTTTAGTTGATACGCAGTATTTT; CDR3: CAIRTSGLVDTQYF
J: TRBJ2-3; size: .; D: TRBD1; V: TRBV29-1; DNA: TGCAGTCACTCAGGGGGCTTCGGCACAGATACGCAGTATTTT; CDR3: CSHSGGFGTDTQYF
J: TRBJ1-2; size: .; D: TRBD1; V: TRBV2; DNA: TGTGCCATTCCCCCGGGACAGGACTATGGCTACACCTTC; CDR3: CAIPPGQDYGYTF
J: TRBJ2-3; size: few; D: TRBD2; V: TRBV7-9; DNA: TGTGCCAGCAGCTTGGGGACTAGCAGAAGCACAGATACGCAGTATTTT; CDR3: CASSLGTSRSTDTQYF
J: TRBJ2-7; size: few; D: .; V: TRBV5-1; DNA: TGCGCCAGCAGCTTCCTTACAGGGTACTACGAGCAGTACTTC; CDR3: CASSFLTGYYEQYF
J: TRBJ2-7; size: few; D: TRBD1; V: TRBV7-3; DNA: TGTGCCAGCAGCTTAATGGACAGGGCGGGGGAGCAGTACTTC; CDR3: CASSLMDRAGEQYF
J: TRBJ1-1; size: few; D: .; V: TRBV10-3; DNA: TGTGCCGCTCTTGAGGGAGAGGAGAACACTGAAGCTTTCTTT; CDR3: CAALEGEENTEAFF
J: TRBJ2-7; size: few; D: .; V: TRBV28; DNA: TGTGCCAGCAGGGTCGACAGGATCAGGTACGAGCAGTACTTC; CDR3: CASRVDRIRYEQYF
J: TRBJ1-2; size: few; D: .; V: TRBV5-4; DNA: TGTGCCAGCAGCCCAAGCAATCGCTATGGCTACACCTTC; CDR3: CASSPSNRYGYTF